The clone carrying this T cell receptor beta chain has at least ten counts. Its target is not known. CDR3 size: 14 residues. With 0 bases removed from V and 2 bases from J, the gap between germline ends came to 5 bases. CDR1 and CDR2 (germline): MNHEY, SVGAGI. The data belong to a study of T cells after yellow fever vaccination. Study-level points and caveats: Reappearance after the booster was seen for most primary-vaccination clones, at 95% to 98% CD4 and around 90% CD8.

MiXCR was run by TCRdb on the 5' RACE reads, yielding one entry per CDR3 protein. The repertoire has 300,000 or so distinct CDR3 sequences, less than 9.5% of them found once; the top ten carry 15% to 20%. This clonotype was sampled from a man aged 18 to 30 who received the YFV17D yellow fever vaccine. This rearrangement joins TRBV6-5 to TRBJ1-5; D might be TRBD1 (5 bases). Sequenced material: PBMCs, taken roughly 45 days after the first yellow fever vaccination. The CDR3 sequence is CASSYSTGNQPQHF. The CDR3 DNA follows: TGTGCCAGCAGTTACTCGACAGGCAATCAGCCCCAGCATTTT.